One and the same sample provided the 7 T cell receptor beta chains below, sequenced in a study of monozygotic twins with inflammatory bowel disease. TCRdb derives one entry per CDR3 protein from the 5' RACE reads, leaving out DNA. The sample holds about 380,000 distinct CDR3 sequences. The sample was blood. Receptor source: a human donor with ulcerative colitis or Crohn's disease, or a healthy co-twin of an affected twin (not recorded which).

The V call is TRBV6-1, the J call TRBJ1-2. CDR3 size: 15 residues. Per germline, CDR1 MNHNS and CDR2 SASEGT. Here the CDR3 reads CASTNDKPPLYGYTF.

The chain employs TRBV24-1 and TRBJ2-3; TCRdb gives TRBD1 as the D gene, but with no DNA this cannot be confirmed. The CDR3 contains 16 residues. The germline V gene encodes CDR1 KGHDR and CDR2 SFDVKD. This CDR3 is CATSESGQGAADTQYF.

The chain combines TRBV7-2 with TRBJ1-1. Germline V gene data show CDR1 as SGHTA and CDR2 as FQGNSA. There are 13 residues in the CDR3. CDR3 sequence: CASSLGEDTEAFF.

V is TRBV6-5 and J is TRBJ2-1. The CDR3 runs 14 residues. Germline V gives CDR1 MNHEY, CDR2 SVGAGI. The CDR3 here is CASSYSGNYNEQFF.

This rearrangement joins TRBV19 to TRBJ1-5. From germline, CDR1 is LNHDA and CDR2 SQIVND (reference sequence). This CDR3 comprises 14 residues. CDR3 residues: CASSMQGHPEPQHF.

The rearrangement links TRBV7-2 to TRBJ2-3. The germline V gene encodes CDR1 SGHTA and CDR2 FQGNSA. The CDR3 has 14 residues. CDR3 sequence: CASSLVGVTDTQYF.

The rearrangement uses TRBV5-1 and TRBJ2-3; TCRdb calls TRBD2, which cannot be checked without DNA. Germline lookup yields CDR1 SGHRS and CDR2 YFSETQ. The CDR3 is 17 residues long. The CDR3 sequence: CASSPPVLATSTDTQYF.